The sequence of this TCR beta chain was determined in a study of T cell responses to AZD1222 COVID-19 vaccine. The study, taken as a whole, reports: Repertoires were sampled only after the peak T cell response.

In regard to this clone: The antigen is unknown.

Profiled with immunoSEQ multiplex PCR; TCRdb holds only in-frame clones, not every one. The data contain 130,000 to 150,000 clones, about 91% of them singletons. Germline V gene data show CDR1 as MNHEY and CDR2 as SVGAGI. This CDR3 contains 16 residues. The V and J ends lost 4 bases and 7 bases respectively, with 19 bases between them. The clonotype comes from an adult in good health. Specimen: peripheral blood, collected on day 0 of AZD1222 vaccination. The V call is TRBV6-5, the J call TRBJ2-2; D is possibly TRBD1 (8 bases). CDR3 protein: CASSSGGTGKLGELFF. CDR3 sequence (DNA): TGTGCCAGCAGTTCCGGGGGGACAGGAAAACTCGGGGAGCTGTTTTTT.